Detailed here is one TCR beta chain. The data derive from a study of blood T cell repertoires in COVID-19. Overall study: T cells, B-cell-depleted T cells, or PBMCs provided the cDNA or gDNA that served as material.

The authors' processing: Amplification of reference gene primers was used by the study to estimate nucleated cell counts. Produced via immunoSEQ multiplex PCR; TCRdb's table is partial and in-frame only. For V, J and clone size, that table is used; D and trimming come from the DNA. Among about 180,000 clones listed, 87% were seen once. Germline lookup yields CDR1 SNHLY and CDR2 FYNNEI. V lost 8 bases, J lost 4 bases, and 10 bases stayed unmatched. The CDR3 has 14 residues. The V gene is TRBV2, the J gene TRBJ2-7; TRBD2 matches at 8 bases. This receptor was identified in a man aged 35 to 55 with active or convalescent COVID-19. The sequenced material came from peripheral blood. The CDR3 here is CASQRRGDEYEQYF. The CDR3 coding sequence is TGTGCCAGCCAAAGGCGGGGGGATGAGTACGAGCAGTACTTC.